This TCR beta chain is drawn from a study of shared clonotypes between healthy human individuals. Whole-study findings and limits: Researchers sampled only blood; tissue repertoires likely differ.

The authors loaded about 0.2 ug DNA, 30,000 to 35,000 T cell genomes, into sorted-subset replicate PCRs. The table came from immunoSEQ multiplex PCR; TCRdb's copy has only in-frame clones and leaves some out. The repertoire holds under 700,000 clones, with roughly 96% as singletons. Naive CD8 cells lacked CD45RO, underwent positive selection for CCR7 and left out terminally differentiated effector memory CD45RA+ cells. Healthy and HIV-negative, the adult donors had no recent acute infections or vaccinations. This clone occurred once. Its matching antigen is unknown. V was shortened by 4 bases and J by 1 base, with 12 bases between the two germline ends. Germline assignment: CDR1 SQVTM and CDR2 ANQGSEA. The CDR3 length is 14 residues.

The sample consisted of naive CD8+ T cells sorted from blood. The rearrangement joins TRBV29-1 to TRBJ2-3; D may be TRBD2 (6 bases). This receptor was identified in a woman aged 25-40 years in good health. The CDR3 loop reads CSVGGRDGTDTQYF. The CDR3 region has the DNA TGCAGCGTTGGAGGGCGGGACGGCACAGATACGCAGTATTTT.